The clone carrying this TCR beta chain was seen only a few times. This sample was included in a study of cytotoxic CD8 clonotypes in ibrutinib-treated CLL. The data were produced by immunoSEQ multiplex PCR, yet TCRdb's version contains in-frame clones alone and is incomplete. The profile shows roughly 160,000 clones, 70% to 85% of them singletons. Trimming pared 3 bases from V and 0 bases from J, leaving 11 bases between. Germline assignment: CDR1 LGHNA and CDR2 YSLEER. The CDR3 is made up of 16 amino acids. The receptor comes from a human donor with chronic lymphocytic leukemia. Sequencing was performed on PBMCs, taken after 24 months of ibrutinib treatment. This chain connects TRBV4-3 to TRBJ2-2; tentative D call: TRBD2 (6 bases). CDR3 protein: CASSHLSGANTGELFF. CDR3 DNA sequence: TGCGCCAGCAGCCACCTTAGCGGAGCGAACACCGGGGAGCTGTTTTTT.